This entry lists 11 T cell receptor beta chains sequenced from one sample in a study of tumor and adjacent non-tumor tissue in lung cancer. This sample's RNA came from whole unsorted tissue. The normal lung tissue was taken more than 3 cm from the tumor edge. The library came from three nested PCR rounds adapted from ARM-PCR protocols. Each CDR3 protein is one row after TCRdb ran MiXCR on the multiplex PCR reads. The table lists 90,000 to 100,000 distinct CDR3 sequences, around three quarters of them singletons, with 30% in the top ten. The specimen sequenced was distant non-tumor lung tissue. These receptors were obtained from a man aged 60 to 75 with small cell lung cancer.

Worth noting for this clonotype: The junction departs from germline at one end; a sequencing error may be responsible. The chain couples TRBV12-3 or TRBV12-4 to TRBJ2-2; maybe TRBD1 (6 bases). The CDR3 consists of 15 residues. The DNA for the CDR3 is TGTGCCAGTAGTTTGTCACAGGGAAGCACCGGGGAGCGGTTTTTT. Translation: CASSLSQGSTGERFF.

In regard to this clonotype: A clone one base away is much larger, so this may be a read error. The rearrangement uses TRBV4-2 and TRBJ1-1; no reliable D call. The germline V gene encodes CDR1 LGHNA and CDR2 YNFKEQ. The CDR3 covers 13 residues. The DNA of the CDR3 is TGTGCCAGCAGCCAAGACCTGAAGACTGGAGCTTTCTTT. Translating it yields CASSQDLKTGAFF.

This chain links TRBV7-9 with TRBJ2-2, with D tentatively TRBD1 (6 bases). Germline-derived CDR1 and CDR2 are SEHNR and FQNEAQ (reference sequence). The V end lost 2 bases, the J end lost 4 bases, and 14 bases lay between the germline ends. The CDR3 has 16 amino acids. The CDR3 loop reads CASSLSDSRGTGELFF. The CDR3 DNA reads as TGTGCCAGCAGCTTAAGCGATAGCAGGGGCACCGGGGAGCTGTTTTTT.

To note about this clonotype: This CDR3 is missing its conserved last phenylalanine or tryptophan, likely due to a read error. The V gene is TRBV6-1, the J gene TRBJ1-1; D remains ambiguous. Germline lookup yields CDR1 MNHNS and CDR2 SASEGT. This CDR3 has 17 amino acids. The CDR3 DNA reads as TGTGCCAGCAGTGAAGTATCCGGTGACATGGGGAACACTGTAGCTTTCCTT. Protein: CASSEVSGDMGNTVAFL.

Note on this clonotype: The junction departs from germline at one end; a sequencing error may be responsible. The rearrangement uses TRBV4-2 and TRBJ2-2; either TRBD1 or TRBD2 may supply D (5 bases each). The CDR3 spans 16 residues. The V gene's germline CDR1 is LGHNA and CDR2 YNFKEQ. As DNA, the CDR3 is TGTGCTATCAGCCAAGATCTGAGGGGCAACACCGGGAAGCTGTTTTTT. Translated, it gives CAISQDLRGNTGKLFF.

As concerns this clonotype: The junction departs from the called germline gene at one end, perhaps through a read error. J is TRBJ2-3 and V is TRBV28, with no clear D. CDR1 is MDHEN and CDR2 is SYDVKM in the germline V gene. The CDR3 runs 13 residues. CDR3 protein: CARSLGERDTQYF. The CDR3 DNA reads TGTGCCAGGAGTTTAGGAGAAAGGGATACACAGTATTTT.

With regard to this clonotype: Given the absence of the conserved phenylalanine or tryptophan at the CDR3 end, a read error is likely. The chain uses TRBV12-3 or TRBV12-4 and TRBJ2-7; the D is unclear. The V end lost 4 bases, the J end lost 5 bases, and 18 bases lay between the germline ends. The CDR3 extends over 15 amino acids. The CDR3 loop is CASSSPLRWSHEQYL. CDR3 in DNA: TGTGCCAGCAGTTCGCCCCTTCGCTGGTCCCACGAGCAGTACTTA.

This chain links TRBV6-1 with TRBJ1-2; weak D call: TRBD1 (6 bases). This CDR3 contains 16 residues. V was cut by 4 bases and J by 9 bases, with 24 bases left in between. Germline-derived CDR1 and CDR2 are MNHNS and SASEGT. CDR3 DNA sequence: TGTGCCAGCAGTGCACAGGGTACCGATGGTTTGTATAGCTACACCTTC. Its translation: CASSAQGTDGLYSYTF.

About this clonotype itself: One junction end does not reproduce the germline sequence, and a read error may be involved. CDR3 sequence (DNA): TGCAGCGTTCTGATAGCGGGAGGCGCGAACACCGGGGAGTTGTTTTTT. Residues: CSVLIAGGANTGELFF. The V and J genes are TRBV29-1 and TRBJ2-2; 10 nucleotides agree with TRBD2. The CDR3 consists of 16 residues. Germline V gives CDR1 SQVTM, CDR2 ANQGSEA.

This clonotype was counted many times. The chain links TRBV7-9 to TRBJ2-1; a weak D match, TRBD1 (5 bases). With 0 bases removed from V and 0 bases from J, the gap between germline ends came to 9 bases. Germline V gene lookup returns CDR1 SEHNR and CDR2 FQNEAQ (reference sequence). The CDR3 has 16 residues. DNA of the CDR3: TGTGCCAGCAGCTTAGCGCAGGGTAGCTCCTACAATGAGCAGTTCTTC. Translated: CASSLAQGSSYNEQFF.

Remarks on this clonotype: A read error may account for a junction end that differs from germline. This rearrangement joins TRBV6-5 to TRBJ2-1, with TRBD1 identical over 8 bases. The CDR3 totals 14 residues. CDR1 is MNHEY, CDR2 SVGAGI, per germline. The CDR3 region is CGSMRTGRNNEQFF. DNA for the CDR3: TGTGGCAGCATGAGGACAGGGAGGAACAATGAGCAGTTCTTC.